Shown below are 8 T cell receptor beta chains from a single sample sequenced in a study of long-term antiretroviral therapy in people with HIV. immunoSEQ v3.0 was run at survey level. Libraries were prepared by immunoSEQ multiplex PCR; TCRdb keeps only in-frame clonotypes and omits some of them. The sample carries 20,000 to 25,000 clones, approximately 82% recorded once. This material consisted of unsorted PBMCs, taken about 2.5 years after starting antiretroviral therapy. All receptors derive from a man aged 40-50 years with HIV.

This chain links TRBV11-2 with TRBJ2-5, with TRBD1 as a possible D gene (5 bases). Germline values: CDR1 SGHAT, CDR2 FQNNGV. This CDR3 comprises 13 residues. Trimming shortened V by 7 bases and J by 5 bases, and 14 bases separated the two germline ends. CDR3 DNA sequence: TGTGCCAGCACCAGGGCTCGGTTGGAGACCCAGTACTTC. This sequence encodes CASTRARLETQYF.

The J gene is TRBJ1-3, the V gene TRBV5-4, with a weak D call TRBD1 (6 bases). The CDR3 is made up of 17 amino acids. Germline CDR1 reads SGHNT; CDR2 reads YYREEE (reference sequence). Trimming pared 0 bases from V and 4 bases from J, leaving 17 bases between. The CDR3 here is CASSLEGVWQGGNTIYF. The DNA of the CDR3 is TGTGCCAGCAGCTTGGAAGGGGTTTGGCAGGGGGGAAACACCATATATTTT.

The V gene is TRBV5-8, the J gene TRBJ1-1, with 12 bases lining up with TRBD1. After removal of 8 bases from V and 10 bases from J, the junction contained 12 bases not matched to a gene. CDR3 length equals 14 residues. Germline CDR1 reads SGHTS; CDR2 reads YDEGEE. The CDR3 reads CASTDGTGGLRAFF. CDR3 sequence (DNA): TGTGCCAGTACCGACGGGACAGGGGGCTTGAGAGCTTTCTTT.

The V call is TRBV18, the J call TRBJ1-1; tentative D call: TRBD1 (5 bases). This CDR3 spans 13 amino acids. Trimming removed 3 bases from V and 5 bases from J, with 10 bases in between. Germline loops: CDR1 KGHSH, CDR2 LQKENI. CDR3: CASSPGGVTEAFF. CDR3 coding DNA: TGTGCCAGCTCACCCGGAGGGGTGACTGAAGCTTTCTTT.

The chain employs TRBV18 and TRBJ1-2; perhaps TRBD1 as D (5 bases). Germline loops: CDR1 KGHSH, CDR2 LQKENI. CDR3 length equals 15 residues. The V and J ends lost 0 bases and 7 bases respectively, with 15 bases between them. This CDR3 is CASSPPLGQESGYTF. The CDR3, as DNA: TGTGCCAGCTCACCACCCCTGGGGCAGGAGAGTGGCTACACCTTC.

J is TRBJ2-2 and V is TRBV18, with 7 bases that match TRBD1. The CDR3 is 15 amino acids. V lost 4 bases to trimming and J lost 1 base; unmatched junction nucleotides: 3. Germline-derived CDR1 and CDR2 are KGHSH and LQKENI. The CDR3 is CASSRGTENTGELFF. For the CDR3, the DNA is TGTGCCAGCTCACGAGGGACAGAGAACACCGGGGAGCTGTTTTTT. The whole variable domain, remainder taken from reference TRBV18 and TRBJ2-2, is NAGVMQNPRHLVRRRGQEARLRCSPMKGHSHVYWYRQLPEEGLKFMVYLQKENIIDESGMPKERFSAEFPKEGPSILRIQQVVRGDSAAYFCASSRGTENTGELFFGEGSRLTVL.

The rearrangement uses TRBV29-1 and TRBJ2-5; 10 bases are a match to TRBD1. CDR1 and CDR2 from the germline V gene are SQVTM and ANQGSEA. Trimming removed 1 base from V and 4 bases from J; junction bases left unmatched: 9. The length of the CDR3 is 16 residues. CDR3 nucleotides: TGCAGCGTTGAAGGCCCGGGACAGGGGATAATAGAGACCCAGTACTTC. This translates into CSVEGPGQGIIETQYF.

The genes are TRBV6-1 and TRBJ1-5; no definite D call. V dropped 7 bases and J dropped 0 bases, with 7 bases sitting between them. Germline V gene sequence: CDR1 MNHNS, CDR2 SASEGT. CDR3 length: 13 amino acids. CDR3 sequence: CASKQYSNQPQHF. In DNA, the CDR3 is TGTGCCAGCAAGCAGTATAGCAATCAGCCCCAGCATTTT.